This T cell receptor beta chain was found in a study of cytomegalovirus exposure and HLA in healthy donors. The PCR made use of 60 Vbeta and 13 Jbeta primers. This table comes from immunoSEQ multiplex PCR, and its TCRdb copy is limited to in-frame clones, with some not included. The sample carries about 110,000 clones, roughly 78% recorded once. Unrecorded immune exposure was likely among donors, who were nominally healthy when sampled. This clone was counted a few times. Its antigen is as yet unknown. There are 15 residues in the CDR3. V lost 2 bases, J lost 0 bases, and 8 bases lay in between. CDR1 is SGHAT and CDR2 is FQNNGV in the germline V gene. General study findings and limits: A list of around 160 TCR beta chains associated with cytomegalovirus was given. The authors later found HLA-associated TCR beta chains more clonally expanded than equally common others.

This sequence originates from a woman aged 35 to 49 in good health and CMV-seronegative. Sequences were obtained from PBMCs. The chain uses TRBV11-2 and TRBJ1-5, with TRBD1 as a possible D gene (5 bases). In nucleotides, the CDR3 is TGTGCCAGCAGCTTACAGGGTCTTAGCAATCAGCCCCAGCATTTT. This translates into CASSLQGLSNQPQHF.